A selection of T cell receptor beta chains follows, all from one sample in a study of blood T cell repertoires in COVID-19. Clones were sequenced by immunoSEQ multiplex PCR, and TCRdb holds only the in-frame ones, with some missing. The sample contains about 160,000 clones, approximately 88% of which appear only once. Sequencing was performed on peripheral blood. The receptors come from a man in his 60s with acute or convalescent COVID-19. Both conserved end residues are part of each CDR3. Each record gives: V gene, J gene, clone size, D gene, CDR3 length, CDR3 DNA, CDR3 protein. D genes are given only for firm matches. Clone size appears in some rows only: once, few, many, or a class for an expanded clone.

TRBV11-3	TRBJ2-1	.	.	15	TGTGCCAGCAGCTTAGACAAAAGGGGCTTTCATGAGCAGTTCTTC	CASSLDKRGFHEQFF
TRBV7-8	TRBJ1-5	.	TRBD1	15	TGTGCCAGCAGCTTAGTAGGAGGGGGCGGTCAGCCCCAGCATTTT	CASSLVGGGGQPQHF
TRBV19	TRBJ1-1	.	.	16	TGTGCCAGTAGGGCGGGGTACGCGTTGATGAACACTGAAGCTTTCTTT	CASRAGYALMNTEAFF
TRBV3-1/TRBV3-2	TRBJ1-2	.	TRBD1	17	TGTGCCAGCAGCAGGCGTTTTACAGGGGGCATTGGCTATGGCTACACCTTC	CASSRRFTGGIGYGYTF
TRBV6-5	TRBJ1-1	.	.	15	TGTGCCAGCAGACTTGCTTGGGCAGGGGCTTCTGAAGCTTTCTTT	CASRLAWAGASEAFF
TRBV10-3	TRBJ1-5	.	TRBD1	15	TGTGCCATCAGTGGACAGGGTTATAGCAATCAGCCCCAGCATTTT	CAISGQGYSNQPQHF
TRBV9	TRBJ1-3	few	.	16	TGTGCCAGCAGCGGCCCACAGGGTAACTCTGGAAACACCATATATTTT	CASSGPQGNSGNTIYF
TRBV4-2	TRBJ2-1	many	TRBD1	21	TGTGCCAGCAGCCTCCCGGGACAGGGTACTAAAGGAGGGGGGGCCTTTGGCGAGCAGTTCTTC	CASSLPGQGTKGGGAFGEQFF
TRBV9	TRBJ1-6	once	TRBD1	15	TGTGCCAGCAGCCAGGGACAGGGCAGTAATTCACCCCTCCACTTT	CASSQGQGSNSPLHF
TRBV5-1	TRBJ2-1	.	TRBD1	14	TGCGCCAGCAGCCCCCGGGACAGGAACAATGAGCAGTTCTTC	CASSPRDRNNEQFF
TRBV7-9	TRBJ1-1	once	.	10	TGTGCCAGCAGCTGGGCGGAAGCTTTCTTT	CASSWAEAFF
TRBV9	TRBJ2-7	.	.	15	TGTGCCAGCAGCGTCTCAGGACTTAGTTCCTACGAGCAGTACTTC	CASSVSGLSSYEQYF
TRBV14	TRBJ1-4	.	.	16	TGTGCCAGCAGCCAAGGGCTGACTGACTTTAATGAAAAACTGTTTTTT	CASSQGLTDFNEKLFF
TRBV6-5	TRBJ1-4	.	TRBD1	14	TGTGCCAGCAGCAACTGGGACAGGCGTGGAAAACTGTTTTTT	CASSNWDRRGKLFF
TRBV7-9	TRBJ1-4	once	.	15	TGTGCCAGCAGCCCAACAGGGTTGGCTAATGAAAAACTGTTTTTT	CASSPTGLANEKLFF
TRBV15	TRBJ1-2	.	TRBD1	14	TGTGCCACGCGGACAGGGCCGGCGACAGGTGGCTACACCTTC	CATRTGPATGGYTF
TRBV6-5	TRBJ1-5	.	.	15	TGTGCCAGCAGTTCAGGCTCCAGGGGCAATCAGCCCCAGCATTTT	CASSSGSRGNQPQHF
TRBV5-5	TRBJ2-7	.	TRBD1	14	TGTGCCAGCAGCTGGACTCGACAGGGATACGAGCAGTACTTC	CASSWTRQGYEQYF
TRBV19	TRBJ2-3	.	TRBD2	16	TGTGCCAGTCGTTTATTAGCGGGGGGACCGACAGATACGCAGTATTTT	CASRLLAGGPTDTQYF
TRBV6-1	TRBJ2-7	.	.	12	TGTGCCAGCAGTGAAGACAGATACGAGCAGTACTTC	CASSEDRYEQYF
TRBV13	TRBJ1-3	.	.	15	TGTGCCAGCAGCATCCGACAGCTCACTGGAAACACCATATATTTT	CASSIRQLTGNTIYF
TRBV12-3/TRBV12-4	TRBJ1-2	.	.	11	TGTGCCAGCAGATCACTCGGGGGCTACACCTTC	CASRSLGGYTF
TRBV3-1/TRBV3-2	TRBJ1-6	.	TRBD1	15	TGTGCCAGCAGCCAAAGGACAGGGGGCCTGGCACCCCTCCACTTT	CASSQRTGGLAPLHF
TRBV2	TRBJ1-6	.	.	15	TGTGCCAGCAGGGTGAAGGACTTGAGAAATTCACCCCTCCACTTT	CASRVKDLRNSPLHF
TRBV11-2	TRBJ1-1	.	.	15	TGTGCCAGCAGCTTAGTTATTAGACGGGGCACTGAAGCTTTCTTT	CASSLVIRRGTEAFF
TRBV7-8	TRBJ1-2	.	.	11	TGTGCCAGCAGCTCAGGGGTAGGCTACACCTTC	CASSSGVGYTF
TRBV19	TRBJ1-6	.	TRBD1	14	TGTGCCAGTAGAGTGACAGGGGATAATTCACCCCTCCACTTT	CASRVTGDNSPLHF
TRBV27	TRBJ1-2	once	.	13	TGTGCCAGCAGTTTTGCAGGGAACTATGGCTACACCTTC	CASSFAGNYGYTF
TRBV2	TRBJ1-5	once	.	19	TGTGCCAGCAGTGAATTTTTTGGGGCAGGCGCCTATAGCAATCAGCCCCAGCATTTT	CASSEFFGAGAYSNQPQHF
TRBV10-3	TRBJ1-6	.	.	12	TGTGCCATCAGAGGCACAGGGTTACCCCTCCACTTT	CAIRGTGLPLHF
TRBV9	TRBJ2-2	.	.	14	TGTGCCAGCAGGGAAACAGTCAACACCGGGGAGCTGTTTTTT	CASRETVNTGELFF
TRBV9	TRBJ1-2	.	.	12	TGTGCCAGCAGCGGAGGGGGCTATGGCTACACCTTC	CASSGGGYGYTF